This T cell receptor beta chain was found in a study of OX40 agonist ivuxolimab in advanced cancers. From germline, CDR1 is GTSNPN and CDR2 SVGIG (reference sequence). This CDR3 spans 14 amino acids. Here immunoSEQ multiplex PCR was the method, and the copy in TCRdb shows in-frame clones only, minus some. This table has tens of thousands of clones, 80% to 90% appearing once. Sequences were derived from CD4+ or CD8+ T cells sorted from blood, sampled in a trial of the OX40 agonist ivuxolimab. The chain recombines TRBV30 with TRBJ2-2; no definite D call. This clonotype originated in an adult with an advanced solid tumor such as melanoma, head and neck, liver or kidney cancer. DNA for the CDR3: TGTGCTTGTCCCCAGATACGGAATCCCGGGGAGCTGTTTTTT. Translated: CACPQIRNPGELFF.